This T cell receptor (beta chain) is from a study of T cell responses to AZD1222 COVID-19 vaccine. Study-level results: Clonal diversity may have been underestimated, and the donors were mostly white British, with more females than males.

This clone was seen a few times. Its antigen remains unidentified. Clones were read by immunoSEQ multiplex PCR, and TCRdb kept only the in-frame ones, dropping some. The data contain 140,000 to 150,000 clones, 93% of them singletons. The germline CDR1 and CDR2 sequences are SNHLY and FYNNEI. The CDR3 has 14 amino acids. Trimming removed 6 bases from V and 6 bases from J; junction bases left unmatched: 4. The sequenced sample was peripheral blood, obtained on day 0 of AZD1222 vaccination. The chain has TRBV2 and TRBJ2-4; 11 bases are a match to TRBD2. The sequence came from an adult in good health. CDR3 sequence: CASRSGTSGNIQYF. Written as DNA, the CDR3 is TGTGCCAGCAGGTCCGGGACTAGCGGAAACATTCAGTACTTC.